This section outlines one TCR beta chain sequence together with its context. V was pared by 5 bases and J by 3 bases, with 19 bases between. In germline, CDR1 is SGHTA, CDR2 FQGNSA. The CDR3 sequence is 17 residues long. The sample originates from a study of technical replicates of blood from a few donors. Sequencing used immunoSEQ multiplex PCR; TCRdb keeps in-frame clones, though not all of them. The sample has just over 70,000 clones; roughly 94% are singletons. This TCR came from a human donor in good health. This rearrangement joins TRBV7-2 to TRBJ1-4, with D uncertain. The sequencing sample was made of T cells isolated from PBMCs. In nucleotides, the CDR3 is TGTGCCAGCAGCCAATCTATCCTTGGTGGTTCTAATGAAAAACTGTTTTTT. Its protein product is CASSQSILGGSNEKLFF.